These T cell receptor beta chains were read from a single sample in a study of graft-versus-host responses after intestinal transplantation. No cognate antigen is known for these TCRs. Only in-frame clones appear in the TCRdb table, and some are missing; sequencing was by immunoSEQ multiplex PCR. The sample lists 80,000 to 95,000 clones, about 92% occurring once. The sequencing here drew on unstimulated CD8+ T cells sorted from spleen or lymph node cells, taken before intestinal transplant. The source is a human donor who received an intestinal transplant. CDR3s include the opening cysteine and the closing phenylalanine or tryptophan. Fields, in order: J gene, D gene, V gene, clone size, CDR3 DNA, CDR3 protein. A D gene is named only where the DNA matches it firmly. Clone sizes are given selectively: once, few, many, or a class where the clone is expanded.

j_call: TRBJ1-2; d_call: .; v_call: TRBV27; clone_size: .; cdr3_nt: TGTGCCAGCAGTAAACTCTTGGAGGACCCCTATGGCTACACCTTC; cdr3_aa: CASSKLLEDPYGYTF
j_call: TRBJ1-5; d_call: TRBD1; v_call: TRBV5-5; clone_size: .; cdr3_nt: TGTGCCAGCAGCGTGGGACAGGGGGCCAGCAATCAGCCCCAGCATTTT; cdr3_aa: CASSVGQGASNQPQHF
j_call: TRBJ1-2; d_call: .; v_call: TRBV4-3; clone_size: .; cdr3_nt: TGCGCCAGCAGCCAAAATCTCTGGGGGGGGAAGGGTGGCTACACCTTC; cdr3_aa: CASSQNLWGGKGGYTF
j_call: TRBJ2-7; d_call: .; v_call: TRBV4-3; clone_size: .; cdr3_nt: TGCGCCAGCAGCCAAGATCCAAGGGGAGGGGGATACGAGCAGTACTTC; cdr3_aa: CASSQDPRGGGYEQYF
j_call: TRBJ1-3; d_call: TRBD1; v_call: TRBV7-9; clone_size: .; cdr3_nt: TGTGCCAGCAGCTCACAAGTCTTACCGGGACAGCAAGGAAACACCATATATTTT; cdr3_aa: CASSSQVLPGQQGNTIYF
j_call: TRBJ1-6; d_call: TRBD1; v_call: TRBV7-9; clone_size: .; cdr3_nt: TGTGCCAGCAGCTTAGTGGGACAGGGAGATTCACCCCTCCACTTT; cdr3_aa: CASSLVGQGDSPLHF
j_call: TRBJ2-1; d_call: TRBD1; v_call: TRBV2; clone_size: .; cdr3_nt: TGTGCCACCGATAATCAGGGGGCTGGGTACAATGAGCAGTTCTTC; cdr3_aa: CATDNQGAGYNEQFF
j_call: TRBJ1-1; d_call: .; v_call: TRBV7-2; clone_size: .; cdr3_nt: TGTGCCAGCAGCTGGGCCACAGCGAACACTGAAGCTTTCTTT; cdr3_aa: CASSWATANTEAFF
j_call: TRBJ2-7; d_call: .; v_call: TRBV29-1; clone_size: .; cdr3_nt: TGCAGCGTTGAAGGGGAAGGGGCTGAATCCTACGAGCAGTACTTC; cdr3_aa: CSVEGEGAESYEQYF
j_call: TRBJ2-1; d_call: TRBD2; v_call: TRBV25-1; clone_size: .; cdr3_nt: TGTGCCAGCGCCCCCCAGGGAGGGAACAATGAGCAGTTCTTC; cdr3_aa: CASAPQGGNNEQFF
j_call: TRBJ1-1; d_call: .; v_call: TRBV7-6; clone_size: .; cdr3_nt: TGTGCCAGCAGCTTCGGACAGACAAACACTGAAGCTTTCTTT; cdr3_aa: CASSFGQTNTEAFF
j_call: TRBJ1-5; d_call: TRBD1; v_call: TRBV7-2; clone_size: once; cdr3_nt: TGTGCCAGCAGCTTGGGACAGGGATGGGGCAATCAGCCCCAGCATTTT; cdr3_aa: CASSLGQGWGNQPQHF
j_call: TRBJ2-7; d_call: .; v_call: TRBV7-9; clone_size: once; cdr3_nt: TGTGCCAGCAGCCCTTTGGGACACGGCCACTACGAGCAGTACTTC; cdr3_aa: CASSPLGHGHYEQYF